Sequencing of this T cell receptor (beta chain) was carried out in a study of blood T cell repertoires in COVID-19. Study background: Acute and convalescent COVID-19 samples came from the United States, Italy and Spain. The cDNA or gDNA used as material had been derived from T cells, B-cell-depleted T cells, or PBMCs.

In the source study's methods: From reference gene primer amplification, estimates of nucleated cell counts were derived. Produced via immunoSEQ multiplex PCR; TCRdb's table is partial and in-frame only. For V, J and clone size, that table is used; D and trimming come from the DNA. Of hundreds of thousands of clones in the sample, about 87% are singletons; the top ten hold 1% to 1.5%. Germline V gives CDR1 LNHDA, CDR2 SQIVND (reference sequence). J lost 6 bases, V lost 4 bases, and 6 bases had no gene match. The length of the CDR3 is 16 residues. The rearrangement uses TRBV19 and TRBJ1-6, with 10 bases aligning to TRBD1. Sequencing was performed on peripheral blood. The sequence was collected from a man between 65 and 85 years old with acute or convalescent COVID-19. In DNA form, the CDR3 reads TGTGCCAGTAGTACCGCCGGACAGGGGGTTAATTCACCCCTCCACTTT. Amino acids: CASSTAGQGVNSPLHF. The variable domain in full, completed from reference TRBV19 and TRBJ1-6, reads DGGITQSPKYLFRKEGQNVTLSCEQNLNHDAMYWYRQDPGQGLRLIYYSQIVNDFQKGDIAEGYSVSREKKESFPLTVTSAQKNPTAFYLCASSTAGQGVNSPLHFGNGTRLTVT.